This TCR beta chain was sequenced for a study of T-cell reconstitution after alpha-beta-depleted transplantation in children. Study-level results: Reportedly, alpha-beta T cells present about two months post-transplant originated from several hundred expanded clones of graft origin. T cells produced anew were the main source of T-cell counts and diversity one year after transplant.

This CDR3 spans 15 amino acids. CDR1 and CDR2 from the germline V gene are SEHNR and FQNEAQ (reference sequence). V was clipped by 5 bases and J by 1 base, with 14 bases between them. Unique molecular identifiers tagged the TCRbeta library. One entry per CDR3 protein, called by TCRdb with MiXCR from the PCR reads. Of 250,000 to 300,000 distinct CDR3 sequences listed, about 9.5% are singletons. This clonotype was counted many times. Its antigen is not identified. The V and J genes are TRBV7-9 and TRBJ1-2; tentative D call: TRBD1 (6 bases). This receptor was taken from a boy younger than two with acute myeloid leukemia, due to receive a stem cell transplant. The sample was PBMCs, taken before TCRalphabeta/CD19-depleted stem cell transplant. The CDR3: CASSPTGHLNYGYTF. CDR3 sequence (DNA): TGTGCCAGCAGCCCTACGGGACACCTTAACTATGGCTACACCTTC.